Listed here are 19 T cell receptor beta chains from one sample, sequenced in a study of regulatory T cells in long-lasting Graves disease. Assembly of TCR beta libraries relied on iRepertoire HTBI primers together with Arm-PCR of CDR3 regions. MiXCR, applied by TCRdb to the multiplex PCR reads, yields one record per CDR3 protein. The sample lists 320,000 or so distinct CDR3 sequences; 18% were seen once. The time point is: newly diagnosed GD, antithyroid drugs for less than 3 months. RNA from PBMCs was the source of the TCR library. The material was peripheral blood mononuclear cells (PBMCs), obtained at new diagnosis, from a patient treated with antithyroid drugs. The receptors stem from a female donor with Graves disease.

V usage is TRBV19 and J usage is TRBJ2-5, with TRBD2 identical over 10 bases. V was pared by 3 bases and J by 4 bases, with 5 bases of the junction left unmatched. The CDR3 sequence is 15 residues long. Germline V gene sequence: CDR1 LNHDA, CDR2 SQIVND (reference sequence). The CDR3 is CASSINRLAGETQYF. Written as DNA, the CDR3 is TGTGCCAGTAGTATTAACCGACTAGCGGGAGAGACCCAGTACTTC.

In this sample, this clonotype turned up many times. The V call is TRBV4-1, the J call TRBJ2-1; maybe TRBD2 (6 bases). V lost 0 bases, J lost 10 bases, and 22 bases lay in between. CDR3 length: 17 amino acids. CDR1 is MGHRA, CDR2 YSYEKL, per germline. The CDR3 here is CASSQEGGAVVSREQFF. CDR3 bases: TGCGCCAGCAGCCAAGAGGGCGGGGCAGTTGTCTCTCGGGAGCAGTTCTTC.

The gene calls are TRBV4-1 and TRBJ2-3; 14 bases align to TRBD2. Germline V gene lookup returns CDR1 MGHRA and CDR2 YSYEKL. This CDR3 is built from 21 residues. J gave up 0 bases and V 2 bases, and 13 bases lay outside the gene matches. The CDR3: CASSQYLPGLAGAGSTDTQYF. CDR3 DNA: TGCGCCAGCAGCCAATACTTACCGGGACTAGCGGGAGCGGGAAGCACAGATACGCAGTATTTT.

The V gene is TRBV9, the J gene TRBJ2-5, with 11 bases that match TRBD2. The V gene's germline CDR1 is SGDLS and CDR2 YYNGEE. J lost 1 base, V lost 3 bases, and 8 bases had no gene match. The CDR3 consists of 17 residues. The CDR3 is CASSGVPSGRTQETQYF. The CDR3 DNA reads as TGTGCCAGCAGCGGTGTCCCTAGCGGGAGGACCCAAGAGACCCAGTACTTC.

In its sample, this clonotype was seen a few times. The chain combines TRBV19 with TRBJ2-7; D is perhaps TRBD2 (6 bases). The CDR3 loop spans 15 amino acids. CDR1 LNHDA and CDR2 SQIVND come from the germline V gene (reference sequence). Trimming cost V 1 base and J 4 bases, with 14 bases left between them. Written as DNA, the CDR3 is TGTGCCAGTAGTATAGTGGGAGGTCCAAGTTACGAGCAGTACTTC. Amino acids: CASSIVGGPSYEQYF.

This clonotype came up many times. This chain connects TRBV12-3 or TRBV12-4 to TRBJ1-2; D gene uncertain. With 3 bases removed from V and 6 bases from J, the gap between germline ends came to 17 bases. The length of the CDR3 is 15 residues. CDR3: CASSFSWFGEDGYTF. The CDR3 coding sequence is TGTGCCAGCAGTTTTAGTTGGTTTGGGGAGGATGGCTACACCTTC.

This clonotype was detected many times. CDR3 bases: TGTGCCAGCTCACCCGGACAGGGACCCTATGGCTACACCTTC. Translation: CASSPGQGPYGYTF. The V and J genes are TRBV18 and TRBJ1-2; TRBD1 matches 8 bases. The CDR3 loop spans 14 amino acids. Germline V CDR1 and CDR2: KGHSH, LQKENI. The junction had 4 bases not matched to a gene; V was cut back by 3 bases and J by 4 bases. Full variable domain (remainder filled in from reference TRBV18 and TRBJ1-2): NAGVMQNPRHLVRRRGQEARLRCSPMKGHSHVYWYRQLPEEGLKFMVYLQKENIIDESGMPKERFSAEFPKEGPSILRIQQVVRGDSAAYFCASSPGQGPYGYTFGSGTRLTVV.

This clonotype appeared many times. The V and J genes are TRBV24-1 and TRBJ2-1, with D possibly being TRBD1 or TRBD2 (5 bases each). Trimming pared 4 bases from V and 4 bases from J, leaving 16 bases between. The CDR3 extends over 16 amino acids. Germline lookup yields CDR1 KGHDR and CDR2 SFDVKD. The CDR3 DNA sequence: TGTGCCACCAGTGACCTTGACAGTGAGGGATACAATGAGCAGTTCTTC. Its translation: CATSDLDSEGYNEQFF.

In the case of this clonotype: A much larger clone lies one base from this, so it may be a read error. This sequence joins TRBV27 and TRBJ2-1; TRBD1 aligns across 7 bases. V lost 0 bases to trimming and J lost 4 bases; unmatched junction nucleotides: 9. Germline lookup yields CDR1 MNHEY and CDR2 SMNVEV (reference sequence). CDR3 length equals 17 residues. CDR3 protein: CASSLSPTGVGYNEQFF. The CDR3, as DNA: TGTGCCAGCAGTTTATCTCCAACAGGGGTCGGGTACAATGAGCAGTTCTTC.

The chain links TRBV5-8 to TRBJ1-5; D is undetermined. Germline lookup yields CDR1 SGHTS and CDR2 YDEGEE. The CDR3 runs 18 residues. V was shortened by 2 bases and J by 3 bases, with 21 bases between the two germline ends. The CDR3 here is CASSFRASINLNNQPQHF. CDR3 coding DNA: TGTGCCAGCAGCTTTCGGGCGAGCATCAACCTTAACAATCAGCCCCAGCATTTT.

This clonotype was counted ten times or more. This chain links TRBV7-3 with TRBJ2-2, with D perhaps matching TRBD1 or TRBD2 (6 bases each). Per the germline V gene, CDR1 is SGHTA and CDR2 is FQGTGA. Trimming left V 6 bases short and J 1 base short, with 15 bases between. This CDR3 contains 16 residues. CDR3 DNA sequence: TGTGCCAGCAGTAAGGGGGGTCAGCTGAACACCGGGGAGCTGTTTTTT. This gives the protein CASSKGGQLNTGELFF.

This clonotype was counted between two and nine times. This chain connects TRBV3-1 to TRBJ2-1; D may match TRBD1 or TRBD2 (5 bases each). The CDR3 totals 15 residues. V was pared by 5 bases and J by 5 bases, with 16 bases between. Germline values: CDR1 LGHDT, CDR2 YNNKEL (reference sequence). CDR3 residues: CASSWYAGTDNEQFF. The CDR3 DNA reads as TGTGCCAGCAGCTGGTACGCCGGGACGGACAATGAGCAGTTCTTC.

This clonotype has ten or more counts. The V gene is TRBV20-1, the J gene TRBJ2-1, with D possibly being TRBD2 (6 bases). The V end was cut by 4 bases, the J end by 4 bases, with 14 bases between. The CDR3 contains 14 residues. From germline, CDR1 is DFQATT and CDR2 SNEGSKA (reference sequence). CDR3 amino acids: CSAISGRGYNEQFF. Here the CDR3 DNA reads TGCAGTGCTATATCCGGGAGAGGATACAATGAGCAGTTCTTC.

There are many counts of this clonotype. The chain is built from TRBV10-3 and TRBJ2-5, with 7 bases lining up with TRBD2. J lost 7 bases, V lost 3 bases, and 8 bases had no gene match. The length of the CDR3 is 14 residues. The germline CDR1 and CDR2 sequences are ENHRY and SYGVKD. The chain's CDR3 is CAISEKIAGVTQYF. The CDR3 DNA follows: TGTGCCATCAGTGAAAAAATTGCGGGGGTGACCCAGTACTTC.

Concerning this clonotype itself: Being one base from a much bigger clone, this may be a read error. V gene TRBV18 combines with J gene TRBJ2-3; TRBD2 matches 8 bases. This CDR3 contains 15 residues. Germline CDR1 KGHSH, CDR2 LQKENI. The CDR3 DNA follows: TGTGCCAGATCACCAGGGAGTCCGGGAGGGGATACGCAGTATTTT. The encoded protein is CARSPGSPGGDTQYF.

In this sample, this clonotype turned up many times. J is TRBJ1-2 and V is TRBV27; no definite D call. Germline V CDR1 and CDR2: MNHEY, SMNVEV (reference sequence). V gave up 4 bases and J gave up 10 bases, with 13 bases separating them. The CDR3 extends over 12 amino acids. The CDR3: CASSSLSGDYTF. As DNA, the CDR3 is TGTGCCAGCAGTTCCCTGAGTGGGGACTACACCTTC.

The chain has TRBV3-1 and TRBJ2-1, with 14 bases fitting TRBD2. The CDR3 is 17 amino acids. V was pared by 4 bases and J by 5 bases, with 7 bases of the junction left unmatched. Germline values: CDR1 LGHDT, CDR2 YNNKEL (reference sequence). The CDR3 DNA sequence: TGTGCCAGCAGCCTAAACTTGGGACTAGCGGGAGACAATGAGCAGTTCTTC. It is translated as CASSLNLGLAGDNEQFF.

This clonotype was found many times. The chain employs TRBV28 and TRBJ2-5; 12 bases are a match to TRBD2. The CDR3 extends over 17 amino acids. From germline, CDR1 is MDHEN and CDR2 SYDVKM. The ends lost 0 bases at V and 4 bases at J; junction bases unmatched: 6. CDR3 protein: CASSLWLAGGRGETQYF. In DNA, the CDR3 is TGTGCCAGCAGTTTATGGCTAGCGGGAGGGCGGGGAGAGACCCAGTACTTC.

This clonotype was picked up many times. This rearrangement joins TRBV7-8 to TRBJ2-1; 10 nucleotides align to TRBD2. Germline values: CDR1 SGHVS, CDR2 FQNEAQ. J gave up 2 bases and V 4 bases, and 5 bases lay outside the gene matches. The CDR3 extends over 16 amino acids. CDR3 amino acids: CASSWKREGPYNEQFF. CDR3 coding DNA: TGTGCCAGCAGCTGGAAGCGGGAGGGCCCCTACAATGAGCAGTTCTTC.